This T cell receptor (beta chain) was obtained from a study of regulatory T cells in long-lasting Graves disease. Overall study context: Newly diagnosed Graves' patients had under 3 months of antithyroid drugs. Study-level results: Among the persistent patients, 2,500 to 3,500 public clonotypes were shared, more than the 850 to 1,000 shared among new patients. Segments TRBV28, TRBJ1-2 and TRBJ2-5 showed preferential usage in persistent disease.

To make TCR beta libraries, researchers used iRepertoire HTBI primers and Arm-PCR of CDR3 regions. TCRdb reprocessed the multiplex PCR reads with MiXCR, giving one entry per CDR3 protein. This repertoire shows 680,000 or so distinct CDR3 sequences, 16% found once; its top ten account for 15% to 20%. Sample time point: newly diagnosed GD, antithyroid drugs for less than 3 months. The TCR library was made from RNA extracted from PBMCs. Patients of an endocrinology department in Xi'an, China, were included. This clonotype was found many times. The antigen remains undetermined. V was clipped by 5 bases and J by 2 bases, with 6 bases between them. The germline gives CDR1 SEHNR, CDR2 FQNEAQ (reference sequence). The CDR3 totals 12 residues. These same data were also listed under a study on T cells in Graves' hyperthyroidism and ophthalmopathy.

Sequenced material: peripheral blood mononuclear cells (PBMCs), taken at new diagnosis, from a patient treated with antithyroid drugs. V gene TRBV7-9 combines with J gene TRBJ1-2; D is ambiguous. The clonotype originates from a woman in her twenties or thirties with Graves disease. CDR3 protein: CASSTTNYGYTF. The CDR3 nucleotides read TGTGCCAGCAGCACAACGAACTATGGCTACACCTTC.